This T cell receptor beta chain emerged from a study of cytotoxic CD8 clonotypes in ibrutinib-treated CLL. Study context: The patient breakdown showed roughly ten relapsed/refractory and about 16 treatment-naive cases, with 17 IGHV unmutated. Outcomes included 25 or so partial and 2 complete responses; after median 68 months, roughly 14 stayed remitted and roughly twelve progressed.

This CDR3 has 16 residues. Germline values: CDR1 SGHTA, CDR2 FQGNSA. Trimming removed 1 base at V and 6 bases at J, with 13 bases between. General study results and limits: Clonality, elevated at ibrutinib response, dropped back toward baseline at progression.

Only in-frame clones appear in the TCRdb table, and some are missing; sequencing was by immunoSEQ multiplex PCR. The table lists about 68,000 clones, roughly 72% of them singletons. Comment on this clone: Its antigen is unidentified.

The sequences come from PBMCs, collected after 12 months of ibrutinib treatment. This clonotype was sampled from a human donor with chronic lymphocytic leukemia. The V gene is TRBV7-2, the J gene TRBJ1-6; a possible D gene is TRBD1 (5 bases). Written as DNA, the CDR3 is TGTGCCAGCAGCTTAGAGGGGCCGAGACTTAATTCACCCCTCCACTTT. Protein: CASSLEGPRLNSPLHF.